This TCR beta chain emerged from a study of glioma-infiltrating T cells after dendritic cell vaccination. Study in general: Monocyte-derived dendritic cells, cultured 6 to 8 days with IL-4 and GM-CSF, were pulsed with autologous tumor lysate.

The primer mix had 60 V beta and 13 J beta primers. TCRdb keeps only in-frame clones here, not all; method: immunoSEQ multiplex PCR. The sample lists about 38,000 clones; about 80% were seen once. All glioblastoma patients lacked an isocitrate dehydrogenase mutation. The CDR3 extends over 16 amino acids. Germline V lookup: CDR1 SGHTA, CDR2 FQGNSA. Trimming removed 5 bases at V and 7 bases at J, with 20 bases between. On this clone itself: Its antigen is unidentified.

Findings and limits, study-wide: Higher TCR clonality did not directly relate to longer survival.

Here the sequenced sample was blood, taken before dendritic cell vaccination. The chain combines TRBV7-2 with TRBJ1-4; D gene uncertain. The receptor's source is a human donor with glioblastoma. The CDR3 region has the DNA TGTGCCAGCAGCGCCATAGGGTGGGAGTTTGGTGAAAAACTGTTTTTT. It translates to CASSAIGWEFGEKLFF.